The 8 T cell receptor beta chains presented below share a single source sample, sequenced in a study of low-dose radiotherapy and immunotherapy resistance in tumors. Primers targeting TRAV and TRBV primed first-strand cDNA, covering alpha and beta chains. Amplification of TCRs used a constant-region primer and V-primer adapter for around 18 PCR cycles. In TCRdb, the reads were re-called with MiXCR into one record per CDR3 protein. The sample lists 50,000 or so distinct CDR3 sequences; 20% to 25% were seen once. The time point is: after trial treatment. Treatment indicated: LDRT plus nivolumab, ipilimumab, low-dose cyclophosphamide and aspirin (RACIN trial). The source material was PBMCs, sampled after low-dose radiotherapy plus immunotherapy. Every receptor here comes from a male donor with prostate cancer.

In its sample, this clonotype was seen many times. The rearrangement links TRBV7-6 to TRBJ2-7; 10 bases are shared with TRBD1. Germline CDR1 reads SGHVS; CDR2 reads FNYEAQ. The CDR3 sequence is 15 residues long. J gave up 0 bases and V 5 bases, and 4 bases lay outside the gene matches. The CDR3 DNA reads as TGTGCCAGCAGCCGGGACAGGGGTCCCTCCTACGAGCAGTACTTC. Protein product: CASSRDRGPSYEQYF.

This clonotype was seen many times. The rearrangement uses TRBV6-5 and TRBJ1-3; D uncertain. This CDR3 contains 13 residues. Trimming pared 8 bases from V and 2 bases from J, leaving 10 bases between. Germline CDR1 is MNHEY and CDR2 is SVGAGI. For the CDR3, the DNA is TGTGCCAGCTCGCGGGCCCCTGGAAACACCATATATTTT. Encoded protein: CASSRAPGNTIYF.

The chain employs TRBV6-2 or TRBV6-3 and TRBJ2-5, with 7 nucleotides matching TRBD1. This CDR3 region has 14 residues. Losses at the gene ends were 2 bases for V and 5 bases for J; bases not matched to a gene: 5. Germline V lookup: CDR1 MNHEY, CDR2 SVGEGT. The CDR3 sequence is CASSYTDRSETQYF. The DNA for the CDR3 is TGTGCCAGCAGTTACACGGACAGGTCCGAGACCCAGTACTTC.

This clonotype was detected ten times or more. The chain is built from TRBV6-5 and TRBJ2-1, with D possibly being TRBD1 or TRBD2 (6 bases each). Germline lookup yields CDR1 MNHEY and CDR2 SVGAGI. This CDR3 spans 15 amino acids. V was cut by 6 bases and J by 9 bases, with 21 bases left in between. CDR3 loop: CASSETSLSQGEQFF. The CDR3 nucleotides read TGTGCCAGCAGCGAGACTAGTTTGTCACAGGGTGAGCAGTTCTTC.

This clonotype was counted ten times or more. V is TRBV6-2 or TRBV6-3 and J is TRBJ1-4; D is undetermined. Trimming took 2 bases from V and 1 from J, leaving 8 bases between them. Germline V gives CDR1 MNHEY, CDR2 SVGEGT. This CDR3 comprises 15 residues. Here the CDR3 DNA reads TGTGCCAGCAGTTACGGAATTGAAACTAATGAAAAACTGTTTTTT. Its translation is CASSYGIETNEKLFF.

This clonotype was counted many times. A junction end diverges from the germline sequence, so it may reflect a read error. The rearrangement links TRBV5-1 to TRBJ1-3; no clear D. CDR3 length equals 13 residues. The germline gives CDR1 SGHRS, CDR2 YFSETQ. The CDR3, as DNA: TGTGCCAGCAGTTTGGACTCTGGAAACACCATATATTTT. Translation gives CASSLDSGNTIYF.

This clonotype was seen repeatedly, ten times or more. This chain uses TRBV6-2 or TRBV6-3 with TRBJ1-5; D ambiguous. Trimming took 5 bases from V and 2 from J, leaving 10 bases between them. Germline assignment: CDR1 MNHEY and CDR2 SVGEGT. This CDR3 has 14 residues. The CDR3 reads CASSGPRGNQPQHF. DNA of the CDR3: TGTGCCAGCAGTGGCCCGCGGGGCAATCAGCCCCAGCATTTT.

On this clonotype itself: Given a far larger clone just one base away, this is likely a sequencing read error. The chain couples TRBV6-2 or TRBV6-3 to TRBJ2-2; no reliable D call. V was shortened by 5 bases and J by 2 bases, with 9 bases between the two germline ends. The CDR3 totals 14 residues. CDR1 and CDR2 from the germline V gene are MNHEY and SVGEGT. In nucleotides, the CDR3 is TGTGCCAGCAGTACAGAGATAAACACCGGGGAGCTGTTTTTT. Protein sequence: CASSTEINTGELFF.